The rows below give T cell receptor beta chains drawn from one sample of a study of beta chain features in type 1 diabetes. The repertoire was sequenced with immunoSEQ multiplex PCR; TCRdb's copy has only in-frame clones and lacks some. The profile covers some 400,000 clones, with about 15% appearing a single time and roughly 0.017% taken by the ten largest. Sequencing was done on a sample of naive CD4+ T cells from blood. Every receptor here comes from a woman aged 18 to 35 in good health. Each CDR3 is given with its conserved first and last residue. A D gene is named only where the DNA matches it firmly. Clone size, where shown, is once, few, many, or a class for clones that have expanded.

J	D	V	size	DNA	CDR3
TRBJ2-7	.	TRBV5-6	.	TGTGCCAGCAGCCCCGGCCGAGGGTCCGAGCAGTACTTC	CASSPGRGSEQYF
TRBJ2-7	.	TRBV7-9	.	TGTGCCAGCAGCTTCGGGTATCACAGGGCCGCCTACGAGCAGTACTTC	CASSFGYHRAAYEQYF
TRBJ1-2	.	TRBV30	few	TGTGCCTGGAGTAGAGATCGCCTGGGCTACACCTTC	CAWSRDRLGYTF
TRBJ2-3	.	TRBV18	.	TGTGCCAGCTCCCCAGCCTCTAGCGCAGATACGCAGTATTTT	CASSPASSADTQYF
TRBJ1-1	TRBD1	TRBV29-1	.	TGCAGCGTAGGGACAGGGATCCCGGCTGAAGCTTTCTTT	CSVGTGIPAEAFF
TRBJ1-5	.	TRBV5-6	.	TGTGCCAGCAGCTTAGTGGAGGAAAATCAGCCCCAGCATTTT	CASSLVEENQPQHF
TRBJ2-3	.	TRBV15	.	TGTGCCACCAGCAGAGCCCTCGACCTAGATACCACAGATACGCAGTATTTT	CATSRALDLDTTDTQYF
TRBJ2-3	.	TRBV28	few	TGTGCCAGCAGTTTGTCGAGCGGGCACACAGATACGCAGTATTTT	CASSLSSGHTDTQYF
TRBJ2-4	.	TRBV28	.	TGTGCCAGCAGTTTACCCGTTCAAAACATTCAGTACTTC	CASSLPVQNIQYF
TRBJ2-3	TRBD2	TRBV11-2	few	TGTGCCAGCAGCTCCCGGGTGGCGGGAGGGCGAGATACGCAGTATTTT	CASSSRVAGGRDTQYF
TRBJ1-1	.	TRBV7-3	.	TGTGCCAGCAGCTTAGGCCATTCGAACACTGAAGCTTTCTTT	CASSLGHSNTEAFF
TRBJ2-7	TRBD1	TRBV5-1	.	TGCGCCAGCAGCCGGACAGGGGGCTCCTACGAGCAGTACTTC	CASSRTGGSYEQYF
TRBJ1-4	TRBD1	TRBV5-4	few	TGTGCCAGCAGCTTGTTAGGGGGCACTAATGAAAAACTGTTTTTT	CASSLLGGTNEKLFF
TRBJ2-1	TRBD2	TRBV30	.	TGTGCCTGGAGTGTGGGCGGGAGCTACAATGAGCAGTTCTTC	CAWSVGGSYNEQFF
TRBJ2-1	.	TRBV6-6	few	TGTGCCAGCAGTCGCCGGGAGTCTAATAATGAGCAGTTCTTC	CASSRRESNNEQFF
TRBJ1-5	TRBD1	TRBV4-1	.	TGCGCCAGCAGAGAGGGGGCGGGCGGCCGTCAGCCCCAGCATTTT	CASREGAGGRQPQHF
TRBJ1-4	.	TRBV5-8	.	TGTGCCAGCAGCCGCGGGACCGCAAATGAAAAACTGTTTTTT	CASSRGTANEKLFF
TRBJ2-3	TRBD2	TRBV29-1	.	TGCAGCTTTCGAAACCTAGCGGGCACAGATACGCAGTATTTT	CSFRNLAGTDTQYF
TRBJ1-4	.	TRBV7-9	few	TGTGCCAGCAGCCTCGACGGGGTTTATGAAAAACTGTTTTTT	CASSLDGVYEKLFF
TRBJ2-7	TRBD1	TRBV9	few	TGTGCCAGCAGCGTAGATATACAGGGGGCACACGAGCAGTACTTC	CASSVDIQGAHEQYF
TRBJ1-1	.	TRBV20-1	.	TGCAGTGCTAGAATGGCCAGTCAGGCTTTCTTT	CSARMASQAFF
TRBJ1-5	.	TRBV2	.	TGTGCCAGCAGTGACCGGGGAAGTGTCGGTCAGCCCCAGCATTTT	CASSDRGSVGQPQHF
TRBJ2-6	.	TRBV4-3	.	TGCGCCAGCAGCCCTCTTCCCTCCGTTACTGGGGCCAACGTCCTGACTTTC	CASSPLPSVTGANVLTF
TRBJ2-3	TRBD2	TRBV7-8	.	TGTGCCAGCAGCCTAAGACTAGCGGGAGGGATGGATACGCAGTATTTT	CASSLRLAGGMDTQYF
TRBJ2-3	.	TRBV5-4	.	TGTGCCAGCAGCCCATTAACAGGGTTCACAGATACGCAGTATTTT	CASSPLTGFTDTQYF
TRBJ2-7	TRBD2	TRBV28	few	TGTGCCAGCTCAAGCAAAGGGGAGGGCTACGAGCAGTACTTC	CASSSKGEGYEQYF
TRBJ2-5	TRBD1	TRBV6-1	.	TGTGCCAGCATTCTCGACAGGGGTAAAGAGACCCAGTACTTC	CASILDRGKETQYF
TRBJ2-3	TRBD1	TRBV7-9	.	TGTGCCAGCAGCTGGACAGGATCGACAGATACGCAGTATTTT	CASSWTGSTDTQYF
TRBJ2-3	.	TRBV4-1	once	TGCGCCAGCAGCCAAGATCACGGTGTATCTAGCACAGATACGCAGTATTTT	CASSQDHGVSSTDTQYF
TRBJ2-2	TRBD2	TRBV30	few	TGTGCCTGGGGACTAGCGGTCACAAATCGCCCCACCGGGGAGCTGTTTTTT	CAWGLAVTNRPTGELFF
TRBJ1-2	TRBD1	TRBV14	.	TGTGCCAGCAGCATTTCGACAGGGTCAAACTATGGCTACACCTTC	CASSISTGSNYGYTF
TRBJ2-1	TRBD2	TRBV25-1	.	TGTGCCAGCAGTGAATATTGGACTAGCGGCACCTACAATGAGCAGTTCTTC	CASSEYWTSGTYNEQFF
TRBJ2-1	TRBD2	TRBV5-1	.	TGCGCCAGCAGCTGGACTAGCGGGGGGGGAAATGAGCAGTTCTTC	CASSWTSGGGNEQFF
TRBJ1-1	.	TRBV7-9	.	TGTGCCAGCAGCCCCCAACTCGTCGGGACTGAAGCTTTCTTT	CASSPQLVGTEAFF
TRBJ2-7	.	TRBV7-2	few	TGTGCCAGCAACATGGGCGGGCGGCAGTACTTC	CASNMGGRQYF
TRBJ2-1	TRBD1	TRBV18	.	TGTGCCAGCTCACCCCAAGAGACAGGGCGCGAGCAGTTCTTC	CASSPQETGREQFF
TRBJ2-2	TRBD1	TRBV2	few	TGTGCCAGCAGTGAGACAGGGGCGAACACCGGGGAGCTGTTTTTT	CASSETGANTGELFF
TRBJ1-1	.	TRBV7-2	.	TGTGCCAGCAGCTTAGGGGGGACACTTAACACTGAAGCTTTCTTT	CASSLGGTLNTEAFF
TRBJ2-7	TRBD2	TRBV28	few	TGTGCCAGCAGATCGGGGACTAGCGGGAGGGCCCGTCACGAGCAGTACTTC	CASRSGTSGRARHEQYF
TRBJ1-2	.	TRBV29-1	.	TGCAGCACCGGGGGCTACACCTTC	CSTGGYTF
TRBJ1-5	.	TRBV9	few	TGTGCCAGCAGCGAGACATGGAATAGCAATCAGCCCCAGCATTTT	CASSETWNSNQPQHF
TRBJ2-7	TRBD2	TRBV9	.	TGTGCCAGCAGCAACCGACTAGCGGCTACCTACGAGCAGTACTTC	CASSNRLAATYEQYF